The 15 T cell receptor beta chains presented below share a single source sample, sequenced in a study of T cells in Graves' hyperthyroidism and ophthalmopathy. Using RNA transcripts as the source, TCR beta CDR3 regions were amplified. RT-PCR in the first round (using the HTBI primer set) targeted the TCR CDR3. MiXCR was run by TCRdb on the multiplex PCR reads, yielding one entry per CDR3 protein. The repertoire holds approximately 560,000 distinct CDR3 sequences, with 46% as singletons. What was sequenced was peripheral blood or thyroid tissue (not recorded which). These receptors were taken from a woman aged 18-30 years with Graves' hyperthyroidism.

V and J are TRBV10-3 and TRBJ1-1, with 9 bases aligning to TRBD1. Germline trimming cut 5 bases from V and 2 bases from J; bases unmatched to any gene: 3. Germline lookup yields CDR1 ENHRY and CDR2 SYGVKD. The CDR3 consists of 14 residues. The CDR3 DNA reads TGTGCCATCAGTAAGGGACAGGGTAACACTGAAGCTTTCTTT. Translated, it gives CAISKGQGNTEAFF.

In its sample, this clonotype was seen many times. The chain's CDR3 is CASSLLGSTEAFF. The CDR3 DNA is TGTGCCAGTAGTCTCCTGGGAAGCACTGAAGCTTTCTTT. The chain uses TRBV19 and TRBJ1-1; D remains ambiguous. The CDR3 loop spans 13 amino acids. Germline V gene data show CDR1 as LNHDA and CDR2 as SQIVND (reference sequence). The V end was cut by 5 bases, the J end by 4 bases, with 11 bases between.

The chain recombines TRBV5-1 with TRBJ2-7; 7 positions agree with TRBD1. This CDR3 has 15 amino acids. Trimming cost V 4 bases and J 0 bases; bases outside gene matches: 7. The V gene's germline CDR1 is SGHRS and CDR2 YFSETQ. The chain's CDR3 is CASSQVTGSSYEQYF. Written as DNA, the CDR3 is TGCGCCAGCAGCCAAGTGACAGGGAGCTCCTACGAGCAGTACTTC.

This chain uses TRBV2 with TRBJ2-7, with 10 bases aligning to TRBD1. V lost 6 bases and J lost 7; bases outside the gene matches: 12. CDR1 SNHLY and CDR2 FYNNEI come from the germline V gene. There are 15 residues in the CDR3. The CDR3 loop reads CASSLTRGQGYEQYF. Here the CDR3 DNA reads TGTGCCAGCAGCTTAACCAGGGGACAGGGGTATGAGCAGTACTTC.

This chain links TRBV12-3 or TRBV12-4 with TRBJ1-6, with TRBD1 identical over 10 bases. The CDR3 is 13 amino acids. CDR3 residues: CASGGTGESPLHF. Here the CDR3 DNA reads TGTGCTAGTGGAGGGACAGGGGAATCACCCCTCCACTTT.

To note about this clonotype: The conserved closing phenylalanine or tryptophan is absent in this CDR3, likely reflecting a read error. The rearrangement links TRBV24-1 to TRBJ2-5, with TRBD1 matching 11 bases. Germline V gene data show CDR1 as KGHDR and CDR2 as SFDVKD. CDR3 length: 15 amino acids. Trimming at V came to 3 bases and at J to 4 bases, leaving 3 bases not matched to a gene. Here the CDR3 DNA reads TGTGCCACCAGTGATCCCGGGACAGGGGGAGAGACCCAGTACCTC. It encodes CATSDPGTGGETQYL.

This clonotype was seen more than once but under ten times. V gene TRBV7-9 combines with J gene TRBJ1-3, with a possible D match to TRBD1 (5 bases). Germline assignment: CDR1 SEHNR and CDR2 FQNEAQ (reference sequence). This CDR3 is 15 amino acids long. Trimming removed 3 bases from V and 4 bases from J, with 13 bases in between. The CDR3, as DNA: TGTGCCAGCAGCTTGCGCGGGGCCCCAGGAAACACCATATATTTT. Translated: CASSLRGAPGNTIYF.

On this clonotype: An end of the junction does not agree with germline; a read error may underlie this. The rearrangement links TRBV15 to TRBJ2-6; 7 bases align to TRBD2. CDR1 LNHNV and CDR2 YYDKDF come from the germline V gene (reference sequence). This CDR3 has 15 residues. The CDR3 coding sequence is TGTGCCGCCAGCAGGGAGGGCTCTGGGGCCAACGTCCTGACTTTC. It codes for CAASREGSGANVLTF.

This clonotype was recorded only once. It may be a read error: a sequence one base away is much more abundant. V is TRBV2 and J is TRBJ1-2; 7 bases line up with TRBD1. This CDR3 region has 11 residues. Germline V gives CDR1 SNHLY, CDR2 FYNNEI. V gave up 9 bases and J gave up 7 bases; unmatched junction bases: 5. The CDR3 reads CARGDSGGYTF. CDR3 coding DNA: TGTGCCAGAGGGGACAGTGGTGGCTACACCTTC.

This clonotype was observed a few times. The chain joins TRBV12-3 or TRBV12-4 to TRBJ1-5, with unresolved D. The length of the CDR3 is 15 residues. V lost 3 bases to trimming and J lost 2 bases, with 11 bases between them. The CDR3, as DNA: TGTGCCAGCAGTTTCCGAGGTCATGGCAATCAGCCCCAGCATTTT. It codes for CASSFRGHGNQPQHF.

V usage is TRBV20-1 and J usage is TRBJ2-5, with 7 bases aligning to TRBD2. Germline trimming cut 3 bases from V and 4 bases from J; bases unmatched to any gene: 8. Germline loops: CDR1 DFQATT, CDR2 SNEGSKA (reference sequence). The CDR3 loop spans 14 amino acids. Here the CDR3 DNA reads TGCAGTGCTAGTTATCTAGCGGTGGGAGAGACCCAGTACTTC. Amino acids: CSASYLAVGETQYF.

The chain combines TRBV15 with TRBJ1-1; D is ambiguous. Germline V gives CDR1 LNHNV, CDR2 YYDKDF (reference sequence). The CDR3 length is 14 residues. V shed 5 bases and J shed 3 bases, with 13 bases lying between them. Here the CDR3 reads CATSVPGKDTEAFF. CDR3 coding DNA: TGTGCCACCAGCGTTCCGGGGAAGGACACTGAAGCTTTCTTT. The complete variable domain, with remaining parts taken from reference TRBV15 and TRBJ1-1, reads DAMVIQNPRYQVTQFGKPVTLSCSQTLNHNVMYWYQQKSSQAPKLLFHYYDKDFNNEADTPDNFQSRRPNTSFCFLDIRSPGLGDTAMYLCATSVPGKDTEAFFGQGTRLTVV.

The chain carries TRBV20-1 and TRBJ1-2; maybe TRBD1 (5 bases). Germline V gives CDR1 DFQATT, CDR2 SNEGSKA (reference sequence). The CDR3 extends over 16 amino acids. V lost 0 bases and J lost 4, with 18 bases in between. The DNA of the CDR3 is TGCAGTGCTAGAGAGCAAGCAAGGGACCGTGTCTATGGCTACACCTTC. Translating it yields CSAREQARDRVYGYTF.

The rearrangement links TRBV7-9 to TRBJ2-7; D not certain. The CDR3 consists of 14 residues. V dropped 5 bases and J dropped 1 base, with 12 bases sitting between them. Germline-derived CDR1 and CDR2 are SEHNR and FQNEAQ (reference sequence). CDR3 nucleotide sequence: TGTGCCAGCAGCCTCTTCAGCGAATCCTACGAGCAGTACTTC. Protein: CASSLFSESYEQYF.

This clonotype was found a few times. The rearrangement joins TRBV25-1 to TRBJ2-7, with D tentatively TRBD1 (7 bases). V was clipped by 5 bases and J by 0 bases, with 20 bases between them. The CDR3 loop spans 17 amino acids. Germline assignment: CDR1 MGHDK and CDR2 SYGVNS. The CDR3 loop is CASSTTGSGLASYEQYF. CDR3 DNA: TGTGCCAGCAGTACGACAGGGAGCGGGCTAGCCTCCTACGAGCAGTACTTC.